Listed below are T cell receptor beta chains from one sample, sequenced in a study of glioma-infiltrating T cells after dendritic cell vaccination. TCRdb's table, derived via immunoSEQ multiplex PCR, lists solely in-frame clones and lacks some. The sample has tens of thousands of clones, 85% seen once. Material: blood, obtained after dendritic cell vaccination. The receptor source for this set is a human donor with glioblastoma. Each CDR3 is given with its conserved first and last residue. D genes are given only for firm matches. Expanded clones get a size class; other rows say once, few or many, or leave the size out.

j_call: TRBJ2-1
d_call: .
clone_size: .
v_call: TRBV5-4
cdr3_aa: CASRLDSYNEQFF
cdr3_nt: TGTGCCAGCAGGCTAGACTCCTACAATGAGCAGTTCTTC

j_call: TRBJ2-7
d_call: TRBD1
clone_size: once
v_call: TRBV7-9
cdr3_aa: CASSTETTGEYEQYF
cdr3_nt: TGTGCCAGCAGCACGGAGACAACAGGGGAATACGAGCAGTACTTC

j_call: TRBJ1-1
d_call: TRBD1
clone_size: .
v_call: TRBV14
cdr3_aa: CASSPDRGRTEAFF
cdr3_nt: TGTGCCAGCAGCCCGGACAGGGGACGCACTGAAGCTTTCTTT

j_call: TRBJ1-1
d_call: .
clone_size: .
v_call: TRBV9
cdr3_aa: CASSVVGASTEAFF
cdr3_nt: TGTGCCAGCAGCGTAGTAGGGGCTTCCACTGAAGCTTTCTTT

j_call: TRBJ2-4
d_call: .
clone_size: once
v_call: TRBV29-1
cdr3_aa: CSVGQDKNIQYF
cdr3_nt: TGCAGCGTTGGACAGGACAAAAACATTCAGTACTTC

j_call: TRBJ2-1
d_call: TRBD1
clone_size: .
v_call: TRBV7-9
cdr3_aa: CASSPALTGSYNEQFF
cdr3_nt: TGTGCCAGCAGCCCGGCCCTGACAGGGTCCTACAATGAGCAGTTCTTC

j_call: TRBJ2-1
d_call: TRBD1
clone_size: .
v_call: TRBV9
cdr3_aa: CASSRTGAYNEQFF
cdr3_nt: TGTGCCAGCAGCAGGACAGGGGCCTACAATGAGCAGTTCTTC

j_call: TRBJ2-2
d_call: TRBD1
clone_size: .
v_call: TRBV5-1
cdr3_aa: CASRNGQGANTGELFF
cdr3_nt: TGCGCCAGCCGCAATGGACAGGGGGCTAACACCGGGGAGCTGTTTTTT

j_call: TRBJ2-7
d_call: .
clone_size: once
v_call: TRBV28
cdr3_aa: CASSTDYDVESFEQYF
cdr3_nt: TGTGCCAGCAGTACCGACTACGATGTGGAATCATTTGAGCAGTACTTC

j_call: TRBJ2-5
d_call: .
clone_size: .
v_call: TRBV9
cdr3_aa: CASGRGELGETQYF
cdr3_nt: TGTGCCAGCGGGAGGGGGGAACTGGGGGAGACCCAGTACTTC

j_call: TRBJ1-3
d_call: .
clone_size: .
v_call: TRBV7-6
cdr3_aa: CASSLSGSTGNTIYF
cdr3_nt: TGTGCCAGCAGCTTATCGGGATCTACTGGAAACACCATATATTTT

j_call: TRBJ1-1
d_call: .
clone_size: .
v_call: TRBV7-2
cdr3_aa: CASSLLGVSNTEAFF
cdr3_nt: TGTGCCAGCAGCTTATTAGGGGTTTCGAACACTGAAGCTTTCTTT

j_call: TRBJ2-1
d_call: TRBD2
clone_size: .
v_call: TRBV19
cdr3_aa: CASSPSGLAGNDEQFF
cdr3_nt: TGTGCCAGTAGTCCTTCGGGACTAGCGGGGAACGATGAGCAGTTCTTC

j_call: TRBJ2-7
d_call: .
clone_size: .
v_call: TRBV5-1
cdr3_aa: CASSLEGGTASYEQYF
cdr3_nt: TGCGCCAGCAGCTTGGAAGGCGGGACAGCGTCCTACGAGCAGTACTTC

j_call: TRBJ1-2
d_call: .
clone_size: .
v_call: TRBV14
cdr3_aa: CASSQVPQPYGYTF
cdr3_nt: TGTGCCAGCAGCCAAGTCCCACAGCCCTATGGCTACACCTTC

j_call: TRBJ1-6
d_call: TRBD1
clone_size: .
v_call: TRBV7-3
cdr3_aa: CATRDRANSPLHF
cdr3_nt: TGTGCCACCCGGGACAGGGCCAATTCACCCCTCCACTTT

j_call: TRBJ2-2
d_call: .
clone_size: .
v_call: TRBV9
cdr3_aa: CASSVGLRQADTGELFF
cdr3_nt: TGTGCCAGCAGCGTAGGTCTGAGACAGGCCGACACCGGGGAGCTGTTTTTT

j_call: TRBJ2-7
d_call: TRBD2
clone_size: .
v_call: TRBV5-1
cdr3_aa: CASSFPGTSSYEQYF
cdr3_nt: TGCGCCAGCAGCTTCCCCGGGACTAGCTCCTACGAGCAGTACTTC

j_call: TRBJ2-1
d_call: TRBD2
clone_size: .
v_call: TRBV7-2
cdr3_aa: CASSLASGGAVLNEQFF
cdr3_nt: TGTGCCAGCAGCTTAGCTAGCGGGGGGGCTGTCTTGAATGAGCAGTTCTTC

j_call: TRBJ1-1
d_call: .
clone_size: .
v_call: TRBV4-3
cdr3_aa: CASSQVVSLGVTEAFF
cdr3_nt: TGCGCCAGCAGCCAAGTCGTGTCGCTCGGGGTCACTGAAGCTTTCTTT

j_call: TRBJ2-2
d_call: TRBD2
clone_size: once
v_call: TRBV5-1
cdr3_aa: CASSHPYSGLAGTGELFF
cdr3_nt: TGCGCCAGCAGCCACCCTTATTCGGGACTAGCTGGCACCGGGGAGCTGTTTTTT

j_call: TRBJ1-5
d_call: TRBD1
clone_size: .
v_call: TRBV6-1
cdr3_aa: CASPESGQGPQPQHF
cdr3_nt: TGTGCCAGCCCCGAAAGCGGACAGGGCCCCCAGCCCCAGCATTTT

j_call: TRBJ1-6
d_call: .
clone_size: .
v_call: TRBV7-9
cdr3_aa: CASSMGGTYNSPLHF
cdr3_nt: TGTGCCAGCAGTATGGGAGGGACCTATAATTCACCCCTCCACTTT

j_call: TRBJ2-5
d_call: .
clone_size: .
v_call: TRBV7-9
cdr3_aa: CASSSPGGPYQETQYF
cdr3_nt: TGTGCCAGCAGCTCCCCCGGGGGTCCTTACCAAGAGACCCAGTACTTC

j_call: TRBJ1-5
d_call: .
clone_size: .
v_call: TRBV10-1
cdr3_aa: CASTSLSGHHNQPQHF
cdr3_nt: TGCGCCAGCACTAGTTTATCGGGACATCACAATCAGCCCCAGCATTTT

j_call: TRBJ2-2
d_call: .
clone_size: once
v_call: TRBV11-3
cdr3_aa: CASSSGVSATGELFF
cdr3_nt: TGTGCCAGCAGCTCCGGAGTATCGGCCACCGGGGAGCTGTTTTTT

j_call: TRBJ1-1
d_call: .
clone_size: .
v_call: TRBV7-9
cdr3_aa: CASRVAANTEAFF
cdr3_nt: TGTGCCAGCAGGGTAGCAGCGAACACTGAAGCTTTCTTT

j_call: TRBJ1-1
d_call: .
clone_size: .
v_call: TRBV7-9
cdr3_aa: CASSLESRAEAFF
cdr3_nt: TGTGCCAGCAGCTTAGAGTCGCGGGCTGAAGCTTTCTTT